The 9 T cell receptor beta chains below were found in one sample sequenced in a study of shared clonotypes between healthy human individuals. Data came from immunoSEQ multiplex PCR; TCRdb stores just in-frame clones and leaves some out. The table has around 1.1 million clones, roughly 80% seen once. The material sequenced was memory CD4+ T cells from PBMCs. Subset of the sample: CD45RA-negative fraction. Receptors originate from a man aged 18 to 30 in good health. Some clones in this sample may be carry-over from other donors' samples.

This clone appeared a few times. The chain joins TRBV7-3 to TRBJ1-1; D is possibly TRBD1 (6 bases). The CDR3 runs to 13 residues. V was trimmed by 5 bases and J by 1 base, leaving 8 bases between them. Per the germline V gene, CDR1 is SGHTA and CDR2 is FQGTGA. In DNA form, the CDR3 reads TGTGCCAGCAGCAAGGACAGGAACACTGAAGCTTTCTTT. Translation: CASSKDRNTEAFF.

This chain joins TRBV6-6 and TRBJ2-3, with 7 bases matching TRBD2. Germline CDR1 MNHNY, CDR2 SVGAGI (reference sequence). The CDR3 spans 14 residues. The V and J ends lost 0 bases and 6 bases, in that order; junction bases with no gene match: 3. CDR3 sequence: CASSYSRGSDTQYF. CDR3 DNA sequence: TGTGCCAGCAGTTACTCGCGGGGGTCCGATACGCAGTATTTT.

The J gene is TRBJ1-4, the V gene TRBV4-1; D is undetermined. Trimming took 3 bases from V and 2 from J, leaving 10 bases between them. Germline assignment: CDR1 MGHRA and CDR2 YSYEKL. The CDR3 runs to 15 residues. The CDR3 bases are TGCGCCAGCAGCCAGGGTTCCGGGACTAATGAAAAACTGTTTTTT. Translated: CASSQGSGTNEKLFF.

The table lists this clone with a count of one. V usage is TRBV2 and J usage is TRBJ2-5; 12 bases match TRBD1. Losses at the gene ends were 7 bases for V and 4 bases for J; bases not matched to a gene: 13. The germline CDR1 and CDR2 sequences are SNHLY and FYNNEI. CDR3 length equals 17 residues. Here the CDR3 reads CASTPVGTGGSRETQYF. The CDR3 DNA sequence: TGTGCCAGCACCCCAGTGGGGACAGGGGGCAGTCGAGAGACCCAGTACTTC.

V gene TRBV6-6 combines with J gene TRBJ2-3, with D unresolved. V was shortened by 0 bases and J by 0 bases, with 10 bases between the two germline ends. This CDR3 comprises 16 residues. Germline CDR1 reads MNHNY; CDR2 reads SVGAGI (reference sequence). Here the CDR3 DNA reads TGTGCCAGCAGTTACTCGGGCCTCTCCAGCACAGATACGCAGTATTTT. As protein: CASSYSGLSSTDTQYF.

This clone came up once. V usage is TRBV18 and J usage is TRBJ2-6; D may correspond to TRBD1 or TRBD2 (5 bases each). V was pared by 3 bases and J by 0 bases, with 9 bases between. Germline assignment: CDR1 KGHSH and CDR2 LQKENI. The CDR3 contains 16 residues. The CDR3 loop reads CASSPGTGSGANVLTF. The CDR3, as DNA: TGTGCCAGCTCACCCGGGACGGGCTCTGGGGCCAACGTCCTGACTTTC.

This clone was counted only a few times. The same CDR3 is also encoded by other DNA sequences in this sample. CDR3 nucleotides: TGTGCCAGCTCACCACTAGGGGGCACTGAAGCTTTCTTT. As protein: CASSPLGGTEAFF. The chain links TRBV18 to TRBJ1-1; tentative D call: TRBD1 (6 bases). Germline CDR1 reads KGHSH; CDR2 reads LQKENI. The CDR3 is 13 residues long. Between the trimmed V and J ends, which lost 1 base and 4 bases, there was a span of 7 bases. Looking up the rest from reference TRBV18 and TRBJ1-1 gives the full variable domain: NAGVMQNPRHLVRRRGQEARLRCSPMKGHSHVYWYRQLPEEGLKFMVYLQKENIIDESGMPKERFSAEFPKEGPSILRIQQVVRGDSAAYFCASSPLGGTEAFFGQGTRLTVV.

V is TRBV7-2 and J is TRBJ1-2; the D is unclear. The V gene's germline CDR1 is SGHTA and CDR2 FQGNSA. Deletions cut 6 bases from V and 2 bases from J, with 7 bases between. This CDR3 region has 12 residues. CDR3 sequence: CASSQRNYGYTF. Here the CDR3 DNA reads TGTGCCAGCAGTCAACGGAACTATGGCTACACCTTC.

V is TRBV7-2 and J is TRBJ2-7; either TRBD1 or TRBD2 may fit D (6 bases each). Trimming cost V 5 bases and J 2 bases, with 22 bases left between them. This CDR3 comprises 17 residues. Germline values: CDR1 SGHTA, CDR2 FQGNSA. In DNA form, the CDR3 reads TGTGCCAGCAGCCCTACGGGGGCCGGGAGCGTTCCCTACGAGCAGTACTTC. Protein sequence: CASSPTGAGSVPYEQYF.